Included here is one T cell receptor (beta chain) sequence, with context. Its antigen is still unknown. For Graves' hyperthyroidism to be stable, ophthalmopathy could not progress within 18 months. Exclusion followed for patients with uncontrolled infection, other autoimmune disease, pregnancy or lactation. TCR beta CDR3 regions were amplified from RNA. The HTBI primer set drove a first-round RT-PCR of the TCR CDR3. TCRdb re-analysed the multiplex PCR reads in MiXCR, keeping a single row per CDR3 protein. The table has hundreds of thousands of distinct CDR3 sequences, 40% to 55% seen once; the top ten hold just over 8%. V lost 11 bases and J 0 bases, leaving 10 bases between the germline ends. CDR3 length: 13 residues. Looked up from germline, CDR1 is SGHVS and CDR2 is FQNEAQ. These data originate in a study of T cells in Graves' hyperthyroidism and ophthalmopathy. General study results and limits: Most clonotypes expanded in thyroid above 0.001 were likewise present in blood.

The receptor's source is a woman aged 18 to 35 with Graves' hyperthyroidism. The sequenced material came from peripheral blood or thyroid tissue (not recorded which). The rearrangement uses TRBV7-8 and TRBJ2-2; D is ambiguous. The CDR3 loop is CAFRPANTGELFF. DNA for the CDR3: TGTGCCTTCCGGCCAGCGAACACCGGGGAGCTGTTTTTT.